Given below is one T cell receptor (beta chain) in context. As yet, its antigen is unknown. Some clones are missing from TCRdb's copy, which holds only in-frame ones; the method was immunoSEQ multiplex PCR. The table has about 47,000 clones, approximately 91% seen once. This sample is drawn from a study of PD-1 blockade in classical Hodgkin lymphoma. Per the germline V gene, CDR1 is SQVTM and CDR2 is ANQGSEA. The CDR3 contains 13 residues. V was shortened by 0 bases and J by 9 bases, with 14 bases between the two germline ends. Study-wide results and limits: Repertoire differences have undefined causes, possibly disease activity or prior therapy. Newly diagnosed patients were reported to exhibit reduced baseline TCR diversity relative to healthy donors.

Regarding time point: newly diagnosed, previously untreated cHL patient sample. Comparator PBMCs were from newly diagnosed, untreated classical Hodgkin lymphoma. This TCR was sampled from a human donor with classical Hodgkin lymphoma. The sequencing sample was made of peripheral blood mononuclear cells (PBMCs). V gene TRBV29-1 combines with J gene TRBJ1-1; weak D call: TRBD1 (5 bases). The CDR3 sequence: CSVEDPSRGQAFF. The CDR3 DNA is TGCAGCGTTGAAGATCCTAGCCGGGGACAAGCTTTCTTT.